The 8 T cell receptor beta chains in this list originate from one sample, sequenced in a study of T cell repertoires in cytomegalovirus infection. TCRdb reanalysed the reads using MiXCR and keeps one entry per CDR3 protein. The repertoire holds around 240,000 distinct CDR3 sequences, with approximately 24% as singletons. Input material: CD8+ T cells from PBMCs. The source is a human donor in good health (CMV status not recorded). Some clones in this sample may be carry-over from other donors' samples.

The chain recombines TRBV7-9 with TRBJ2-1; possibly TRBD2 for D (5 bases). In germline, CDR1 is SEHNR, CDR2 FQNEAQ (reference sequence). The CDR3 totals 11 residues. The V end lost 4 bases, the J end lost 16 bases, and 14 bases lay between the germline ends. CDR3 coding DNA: TGTGCCAGCAGCTCGCCGCCCGCGGGCTTCTTC. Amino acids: CASSSPPAGFF.

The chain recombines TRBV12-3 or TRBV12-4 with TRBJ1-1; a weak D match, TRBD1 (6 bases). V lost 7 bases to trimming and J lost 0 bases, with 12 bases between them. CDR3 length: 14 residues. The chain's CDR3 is CASNLGHLNTEAFF. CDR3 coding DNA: TGTGCCAGCAACCTGGGACACCTGAACACTGAAGCTTTCTTT.

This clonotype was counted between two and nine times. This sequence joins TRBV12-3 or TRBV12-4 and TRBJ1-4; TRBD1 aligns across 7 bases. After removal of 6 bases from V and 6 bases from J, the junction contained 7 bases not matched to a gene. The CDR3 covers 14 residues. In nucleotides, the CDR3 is TGTGCCAGCAGCCGACAGGGCTTAGATGAAAAACTGTTTTTT. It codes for CASSRQGLDEKLFF.

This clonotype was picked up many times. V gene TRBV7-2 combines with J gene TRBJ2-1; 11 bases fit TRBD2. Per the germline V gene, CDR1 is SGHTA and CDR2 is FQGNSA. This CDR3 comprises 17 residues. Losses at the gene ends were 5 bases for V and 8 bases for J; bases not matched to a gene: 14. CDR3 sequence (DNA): TGTGCCAGCAGCCTTGGCGCCCTAGCGGGGGGTTTCTATGAGCAGTTCTTC. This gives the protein CASSLGALAGGFYEQFF.

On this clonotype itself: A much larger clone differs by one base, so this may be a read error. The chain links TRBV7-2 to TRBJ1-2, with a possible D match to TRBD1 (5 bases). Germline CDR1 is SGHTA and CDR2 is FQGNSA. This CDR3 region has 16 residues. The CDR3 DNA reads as TGTGCCGGCAGCTTATACGAGATGGACACAAGGGACGGCTACACCTTC. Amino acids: CAGSLYEMDTRDGYTF.

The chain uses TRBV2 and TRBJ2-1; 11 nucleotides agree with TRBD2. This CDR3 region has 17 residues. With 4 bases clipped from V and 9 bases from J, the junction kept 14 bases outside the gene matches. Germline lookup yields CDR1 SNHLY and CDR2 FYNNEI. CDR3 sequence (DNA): TGTGCCAGCAGTGGGGGGACTAGCGGCAGCTTAAGGGGTGAGCAGTTCTTC. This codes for CASSGGTSGSLRGEQFF.

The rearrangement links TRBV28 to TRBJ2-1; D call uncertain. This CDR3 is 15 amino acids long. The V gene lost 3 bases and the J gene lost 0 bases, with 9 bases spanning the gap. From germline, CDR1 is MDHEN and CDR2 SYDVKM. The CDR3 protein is CASSLVAGSYNEQFF. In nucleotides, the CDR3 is TGTGCCAGCAGTTTGGTCGCTGGCTCCTACAATGAGCAGTTCTTC.

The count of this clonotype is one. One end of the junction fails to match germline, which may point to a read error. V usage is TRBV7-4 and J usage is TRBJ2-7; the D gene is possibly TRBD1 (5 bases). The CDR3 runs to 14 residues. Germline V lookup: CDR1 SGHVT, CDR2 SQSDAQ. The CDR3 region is CPSSPTETNYEQYF. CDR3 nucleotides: TGTCCCAGCAGCCCGACAGAGACGAACTACGAGCAGTACTTC. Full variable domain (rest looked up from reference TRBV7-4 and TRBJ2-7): GAGVSQSPRYKVAKRGRDVALRCDSISGHVTLYWYRQTLGQGSEVLTYSQSDAQRDKSGRPSGRFSAERPERSVSTLKIQRTEQGDSAVYLCPSSPTETNYEQYFGPGTRLTVT.